The source of this T cell receptor beta chain is a study of blood T cell repertoires in COVID-19. In the authors' methods: Cell counts per sample came from amplifying reference gene primers. Clones were read by immunoSEQ multiplex PCR, and TCRdb kept only the in-frame ones, dropping some. The V and J calls and clone size are taken from that table; D and trimming were inferred from the DNA. The sample lists around 480,000 clones, around 87% occurring once. Germline trimming cut 7 bases from V and 2 bases from J; bases unmatched to any gene: 8. Germline lookup yields CDR1 SNHLY and CDR2 FYNNEI. The length of the CDR3 is 17 residues. Enrollees, roughly 18 to 95 years old, lived in 24 US areas. The study assigned cohorts using participant-reported clinical history.

The sequenced sample consisted of PBMCs or T cells enriched from blood (not recorded which). The chain uses TRBV2 and TRBJ2-3; 14 bases align to TRBD2. The receptor was derived from a woman under 30 who had recovered from COVID-19. In DNA, the CDR3 is TGTGCCAGCATAAGGGGACTAGCGGGGGCCTCCACAGATACGCAGTATTTT. Residues: CASIRGLAGASTDTQYF.